The 5 T cell receptor beta chains reported below all come from one sample, sequenced in a study of blood T cell repertoires in COVID-19. This table comes from immunoSEQ multiplex PCR, and its TCRdb copy is limited to in-frame clones, with some not included. The repertoire consists of approximately 270,000 clones, with more than 85% occurring once and the leading ten covering 0.75% to 0.9%. The sample taken for sequencing was peripheral blood. Receptor source: a man under 40 with acute or convalescent COVID-19.

The chain employs TRBV3-1 (or the pseudogene TRBV3-2) and TRBJ2-1; weak D call: TRBD2 (6 bases). Per germline, CDR1 LGHDT and CDR2 YNNKEL (reference sequence). The CDR3 extends over 12 amino acids. The ends were cut back, 3 bases at V and 14 bases at J, with 14 bases in the middle. CDR3 DNA sequence: TGTGCCAGCAGCCAGTCCGGGACTTTTAAGTTCTTC. Protein: CASSQSGTFKFF.

V is TRBV5-5 and J is TRBJ2-3, with 8 bases identical to TRBD2. Germline CDR1 SGHKS, CDR2 YYEKEE (reference sequence). V lost 5 bases to trimming and J lost 3 bases; unmatched junction nucleotides: 8. The CDR3 runs 15 residues. The CDR3 DNA is TGTGCCAGCAGTCAGCCAAGCGGGGGTACAGATACGCAGTATTTT. It encodes CASSQPSGGTDTQYF.

The chain uses TRBV2 and TRBJ2-7, with D perhaps matching TRBD2 (6 bases). Trimming pared 4 bases from V and 6 bases from J, leaving 16 bases between. CDR3 length: 14 amino acids. Germline assignment: CDR1 SNHLY and CDR2 FYNNEI. The CDR3 DNA reads as TGTGCCAGCAGTGGGGGGAGGCGTATAACCGAGCAGTACTTC. It translates to CASSGGRRITEQYF.

DNA for the CDR3: TGTGCCAGCCGTGGACATGGGTACCAAGAGACCCAGTACTTC. Encoded protein: CASRGHGYQETQYF. V gene TRBV28 combines with J gene TRBJ2-5; TRBD1 might be the D (5 bases). The CDR3 covers 14 residues. V was cut by 8 bases and J by 0 bases, with 13 bases left in between. The germline gives CDR1 MDHEN, CDR2 SYDVKM.

The rearrangement joins TRBV2 to TRBJ2-1; D uncertain. Germline values: CDR1 SNHLY, CDR2 FYNNEI. The V end was cut by 5 bases, the J end by 4 bases, with 6 bases between. The CDR3 loop spans 12 amino acids. The CDR3 is CASSSRYNEQFF. CDR3 nucleotide sequence: TGTGCCAGCAGTTCCAGATACAATGAGCAGTTCTTC.